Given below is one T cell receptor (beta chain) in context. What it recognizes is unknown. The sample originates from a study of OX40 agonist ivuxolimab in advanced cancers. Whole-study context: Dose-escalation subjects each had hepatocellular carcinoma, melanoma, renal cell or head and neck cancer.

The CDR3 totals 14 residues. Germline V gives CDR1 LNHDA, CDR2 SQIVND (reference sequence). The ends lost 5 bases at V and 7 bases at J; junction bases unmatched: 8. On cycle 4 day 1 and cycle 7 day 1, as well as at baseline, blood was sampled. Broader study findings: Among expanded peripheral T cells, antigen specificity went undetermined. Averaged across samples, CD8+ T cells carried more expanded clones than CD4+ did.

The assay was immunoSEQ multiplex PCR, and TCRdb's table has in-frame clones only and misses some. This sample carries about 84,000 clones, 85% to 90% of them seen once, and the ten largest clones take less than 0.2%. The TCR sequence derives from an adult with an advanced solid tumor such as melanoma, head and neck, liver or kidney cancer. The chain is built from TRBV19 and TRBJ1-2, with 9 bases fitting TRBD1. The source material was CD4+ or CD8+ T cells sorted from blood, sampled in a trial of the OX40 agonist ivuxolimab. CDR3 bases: TGTGCCAGTAGTGGACAGGGGACCCTACTTGGCTACACCTTC. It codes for CASSGQGTLLGYTF.